One and the same sample provided the 12 T cell receptor beta chains below, sequenced in a study of T cells in Graves' hyperthyroidism and ophthalmopathy. What was amplified from RNA transcripts were TCR beta CDR3 regions. A set of HTBI primers served as the primers for a first-round RT-PCR of the TCR CDR3. From the multiplex PCR reads, TCRdb called clonotypes with MiXCR, one entry per CDR3 protein. The sample consists of approximately 480,000 distinct CDR3 sequences, less than 25% of them appearing once. Specimen: blood. The receptors derive from a man aged 18-30 years with Graves' hyperthyroidism.

J is TRBJ2-7 and V is TRBV28, with 9 bases fitting TRBD2. Trimming took 1 base from V and 5 from J; bases not matched to a gene: 6. This CDR3 is built from 15 residues. Per the germline V gene, CDR1 is MDHEN and CDR2 is SYDVKM. CDR3 DNA sequence: TGTGCCAGCAGTTTATTTGGCGGGAGGGGCAACGAGCAGTACTTC. As protein: CASSLFGGRGNEQYF.

The gene calls are TRBV29-1 and TRBJ1-2; D call uncertain. Germline V gives CDR1 SQVTM, CDR2 ANQGSEA. The CDR3 sequence is 12 residues long. Deletions cut 8 bases from V and 2 bases from J, with 12 bases between. The CDR3 bases are TGCAGCCACCTCGGGGAGAACTATGGCTACACCTTC. This translates into CSHLGENYGYTF.

This clonotype was observed at least ten times. The chain joins TRBV19 to TRBJ1-3; no clear D gene. Germline CDR1 is LNHDA and CDR2 is SQIVND (reference sequence). The CDR3 consists of 15 residues. Trimming left V 6 bases short and J 2 bases short, with 14 bases between. CDR3 protein: CASSLSVGAGNTIYF. CDR3 bases: TGTGCCAGTAGCCTCTCAGTAGGCGCTGGAAACACCATATATTTT.

The chain uses TRBV30 and TRBJ1-2; 8 bases align to TRBD1. Germline V gives CDR1 GTSNPN, CDR2 SVGIG (reference sequence). The V gene end was trimmed by 6 bases and the J gene end by 4 bases; junction bases not matched to a gene: 4. CDR3 length equals 12 residues. Here the CDR3 DNA reads TGTGCCTGCCAAGGACAGGGCTATGGCTACACCTTC. Amino acid sequence: CACQGQGYGYTF.

This clonotype was seen repeatedly, ten times or more. The genes are TRBV5-5 and TRBJ1-1, with 7 bases matching TRBD1. The CDR3 is made up of 15 amino acids. In germline, CDR1 is SGHKS, CDR2 YYEKEE (reference sequence). Germline trimming cut 4 bases from V and 0 bases from J; bases unmatched to any gene: 6. CDR3 bases: TGTGCCAGCAGCCAGGGGCAGGGGGTGAACACTGAAGCTTTCTTT. Translating it yields CASSQGQGVNTEAFF.

This clonotype was found many times. The J gene is TRBJ1-1, the V gene TRBV7-9; weak D call: TRBD1 (6 bases). Germline loops: CDR1 SEHNR, CDR2 FQNEAQ (reference sequence). This CDR3 is 14 amino acids long. Trimming removed 7 bases from V and 7 bases from J, with 19 bases in between. CDR3 bases: TGTGCCAGCACCCAAGGGGGGGCGGCGGATGAAGCTTTCTTT. This codes for CASTQGGAADEAFF.

The chain uses TRBV18 and TRBJ2-5, with D hard to call. The CDR3 totals 12 residues. Germline lookup yields CDR1 KGHSH and CDR2 LQKENI. Trimming stripped 5 bases from V and 2 bases from J, with 6 bases between. The CDR3 DNA reads TGTGCCAGCTCAGTGGGGCAAGAGACCCAGTACTTC. It translates to CASSVGQETQYF.

A few counts support this clonotype. A clone one base away is much larger, so this may be a read error. The chain is built from TRBV6-5 and TRBJ2-7; D tentatively reads TRBD1 or TRBD2 (5 bases each). Trimming shortened V by 0 bases and J by 9 bases, and 15 bases separated the two germline ends. The CDR3 has 14 residues. Germline lookup yields CDR1 MNHEY and CDR2 SVGAGI. The DNA for the CDR3 is TGTGCCAGCAGTTACTCGAGTCGAGGGGACGGGCAGTACTTC. It translates to CASSYSSRGDGQYF.

This chain connects TRBV28 to TRBJ2-7; 7 nucleotides agree with TRBD2. Germline loops: CDR1 MDHEN, CDR2 SYDVKM. This CDR3 has 17 amino acids. The trim removed 3 bases at V and 2 bases at J, leaving 13 bases unmatched. DNA for the CDR3: TGTGCCAGCAGTTTCCTCCAGGAGGGGAGGGTGGCCTACGAGCAGTACTTC. Its translation: CASSFLQEGRVAYEQYF.

The table lists this clonotype with many counts. This chain connects TRBV10-2 to TRBJ1-2; D ambiguous. Trimming took off 6 bases at V and 4 bases at J, with 9 bases between the two ends. Germline CDR1 WSHSY, CDR2 SAAADI. The CDR3 loop spans 12 amino acids. The CDR3 nucleotides read TGCGCCAGCAGCCAGGCCAGCTATGGCTACACCTTC. It specifies CASSQASYGYTF.

This clonotype was picked up many times. The rearrangement joins TRBV12-3 or TRBV12-4 to TRBJ1-5; no reliable D call. V was clipped by 5 bases and J by 9 bases, with 11 bases between them. There are 12 residues in the CDR3. CDR3 residues: CASSLSAGPQHF. CDR3 DNA: TGTGCCAGCAGTCTATCTGCGGGGCCCCAGCATTTT.

About this clonotype: A much bigger clone sits one base away, suggesting this may be a read error. V is TRBV15 and J is TRBJ2-2; no firm D call. The CDR3 totals 14 residues. Germline CDR1 and CDR2: LNHNV and YYDKDF (reference sequence). V gave up 1 base and J gave up 6 bases, with 9 bases separating them. The CDR3 region has the DNA TGTGCCACCAGCAGAGGTCCTTTGGCCGGGGAGCTGTTTTTT. It encodes CATSRGPLAGELFF.